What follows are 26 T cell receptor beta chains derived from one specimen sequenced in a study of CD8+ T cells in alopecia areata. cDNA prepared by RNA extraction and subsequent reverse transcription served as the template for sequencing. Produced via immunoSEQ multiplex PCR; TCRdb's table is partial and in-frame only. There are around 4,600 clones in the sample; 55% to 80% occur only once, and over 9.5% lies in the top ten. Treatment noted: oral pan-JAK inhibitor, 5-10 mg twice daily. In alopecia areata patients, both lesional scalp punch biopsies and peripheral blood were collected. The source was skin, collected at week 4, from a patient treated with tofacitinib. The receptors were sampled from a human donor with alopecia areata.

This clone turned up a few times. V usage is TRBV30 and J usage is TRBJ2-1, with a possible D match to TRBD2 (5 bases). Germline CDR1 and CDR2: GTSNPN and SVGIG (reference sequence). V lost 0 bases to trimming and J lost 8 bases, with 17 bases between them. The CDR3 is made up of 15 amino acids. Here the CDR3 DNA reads TGTGCCTGGAGTGTACGAGCGGTAAGAGGGTATGAGCAGTTCTTC. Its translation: CAWSVRAVRGYEQFF.

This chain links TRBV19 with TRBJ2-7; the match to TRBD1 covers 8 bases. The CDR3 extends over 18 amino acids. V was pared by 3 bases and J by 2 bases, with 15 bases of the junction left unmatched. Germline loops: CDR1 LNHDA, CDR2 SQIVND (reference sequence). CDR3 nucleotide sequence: TGTGCCAGTAGTATTTTGGTCGGACTTGGGACAGGAGCCTACGAGCAGTACTTC. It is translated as CASSILVGLGTGAYEQYF.

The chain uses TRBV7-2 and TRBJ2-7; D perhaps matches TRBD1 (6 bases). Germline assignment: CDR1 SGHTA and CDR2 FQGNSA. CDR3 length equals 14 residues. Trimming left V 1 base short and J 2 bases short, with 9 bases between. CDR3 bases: TGTGCCAGCAGCTTAGGCAGGGGAACCTACGAGCAGTACTTC. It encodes CASSLGRGTYEQYF.

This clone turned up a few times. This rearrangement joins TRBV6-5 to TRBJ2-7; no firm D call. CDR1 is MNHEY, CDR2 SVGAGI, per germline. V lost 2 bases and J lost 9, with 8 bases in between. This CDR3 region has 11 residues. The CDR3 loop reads CASSYGVGQYF. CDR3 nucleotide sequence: TGTGCCAGCAGTTACGGGGTCGGGCAGTACTTC.

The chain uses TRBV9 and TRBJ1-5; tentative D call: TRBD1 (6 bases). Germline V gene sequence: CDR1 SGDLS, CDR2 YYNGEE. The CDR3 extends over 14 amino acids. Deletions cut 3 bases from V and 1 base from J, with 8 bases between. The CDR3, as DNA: TGTGCCAGCAGCGGGGGGGGCAGCAATCAGCCCCAGCATTTT. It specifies CASSGGGSNQPQHF.

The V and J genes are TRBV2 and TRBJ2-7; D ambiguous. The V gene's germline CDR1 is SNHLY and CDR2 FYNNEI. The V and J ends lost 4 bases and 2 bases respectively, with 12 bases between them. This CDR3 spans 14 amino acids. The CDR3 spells CASSGSTIPYEQYF. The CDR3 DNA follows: TGTGCCAGCAGTGGGAGTACCATTCCCTACGAGCAGTACTTC.

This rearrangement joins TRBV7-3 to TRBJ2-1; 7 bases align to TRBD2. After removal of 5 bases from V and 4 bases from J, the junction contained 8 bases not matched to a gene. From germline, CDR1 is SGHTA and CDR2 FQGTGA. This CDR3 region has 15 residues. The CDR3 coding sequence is TGTGCCAGCAGCCAAACCCCGGGGGGATACAATGAGCAGTTCTTC. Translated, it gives CASSQTPGGYNEQFF.

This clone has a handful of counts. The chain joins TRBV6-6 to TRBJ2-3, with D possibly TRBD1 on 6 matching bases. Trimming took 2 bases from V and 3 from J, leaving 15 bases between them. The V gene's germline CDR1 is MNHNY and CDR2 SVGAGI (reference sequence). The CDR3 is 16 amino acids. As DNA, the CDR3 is TGTGCCAGCAGTTACGTGGGGGCGCCTAGTACAGATACGCAGTATTTT. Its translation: CASSYVGAPSTDTQYF.

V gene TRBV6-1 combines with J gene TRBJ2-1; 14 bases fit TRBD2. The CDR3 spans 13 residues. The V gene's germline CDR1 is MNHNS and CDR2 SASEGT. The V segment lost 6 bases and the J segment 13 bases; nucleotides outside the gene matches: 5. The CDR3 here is CASRQGLAGGQFF. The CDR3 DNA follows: TGTGCCAGCAGGCAAGGACTAGCGGGAGGTCAGTTCTTC.

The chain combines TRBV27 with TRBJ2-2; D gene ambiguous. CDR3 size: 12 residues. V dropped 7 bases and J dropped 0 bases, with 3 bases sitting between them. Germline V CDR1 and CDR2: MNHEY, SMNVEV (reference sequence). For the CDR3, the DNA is TGTGCCAGCATTACGAACACCGGGGAGCTGTTTTTT. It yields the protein CASITNTGELFF.

Here the CDR3 reads CATRTLMGQYF. CDR3 nucleotide sequence: TGTGCCACCCGGACCCTCATGGGGCAGTACTTC. The gene calls are TRBV19 and TRBJ2-7; no firm D call. V lost 10 bases, J lost 9 bases, and 16 bases lay in between. CDR3 size: 11 residues. The germline V gene encodes CDR1 LNHDA and CDR2 SQIVND (reference sequence).

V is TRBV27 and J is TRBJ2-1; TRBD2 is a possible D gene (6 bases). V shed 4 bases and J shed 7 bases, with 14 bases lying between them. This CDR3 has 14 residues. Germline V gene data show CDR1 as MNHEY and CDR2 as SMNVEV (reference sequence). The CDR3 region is CASSSIRAGNEQFF. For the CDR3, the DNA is TGTGCCAGCAGTTCGATCAGGGCGGGGAATGAGCAGTTCTTC.

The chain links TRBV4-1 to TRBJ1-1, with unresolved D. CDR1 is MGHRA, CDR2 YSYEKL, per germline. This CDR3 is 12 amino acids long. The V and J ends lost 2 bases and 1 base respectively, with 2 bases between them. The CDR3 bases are TGCGCCAGCAGCCAAACGAACACTGAAGCTTTCTTT. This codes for CASSQTNTEAFF.

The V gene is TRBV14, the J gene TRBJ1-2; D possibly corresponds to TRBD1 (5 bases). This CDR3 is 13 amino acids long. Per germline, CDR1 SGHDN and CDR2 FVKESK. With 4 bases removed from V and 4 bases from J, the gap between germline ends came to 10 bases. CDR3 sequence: CASSPGYRYGYTF. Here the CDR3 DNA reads TGTGCCAGCAGCCCAGGGTATCGCTATGGCTACACCTTC. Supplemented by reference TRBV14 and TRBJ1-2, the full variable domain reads EAGVTQFPSHSVIEKGQTVTLRCDPISGHDNLYWYRRVMGKEIKFLLHFVKESKQDESGMPNNRFLAERTGGTYSTLKVQPAELEDSGVYFCASSPGYRYGYTFGSGTRLTVV.

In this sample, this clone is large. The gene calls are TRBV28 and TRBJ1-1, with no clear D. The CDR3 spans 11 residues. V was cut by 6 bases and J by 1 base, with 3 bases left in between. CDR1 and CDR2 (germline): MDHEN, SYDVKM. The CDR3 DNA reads TGTGCCAGCAGACGGAACACTGAAGCTTTCTTT. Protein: CASRRNTEAFF.

CDR3 sequence (DNA): TGTGCCTGGAGTGTTTGGGGCCTCGGCTACGAGCAGTACTTC. Its translation: CAWSVWGLGYEQYF. V usage is TRBV30 and J usage is TRBJ2-7; possible D gene TRBD1, 5 bases. CDR1 is GTSNPN and CDR2 is SVGIG in the germline V gene (reference sequence). This CDR3 is 14 amino acids long. Trimming shortened V by 0 bases and J by 3 bases, and 12 bases separated the two germline ends.

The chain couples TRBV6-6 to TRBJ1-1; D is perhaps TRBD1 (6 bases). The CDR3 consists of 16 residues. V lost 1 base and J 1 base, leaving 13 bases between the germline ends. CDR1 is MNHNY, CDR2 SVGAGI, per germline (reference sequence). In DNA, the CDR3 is TGTGCCAGCAGTTACTGGGCAGGGGTTTCGAACACTGAAGCTTTCTTT. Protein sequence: CASSYWAGVSNTEAFF.

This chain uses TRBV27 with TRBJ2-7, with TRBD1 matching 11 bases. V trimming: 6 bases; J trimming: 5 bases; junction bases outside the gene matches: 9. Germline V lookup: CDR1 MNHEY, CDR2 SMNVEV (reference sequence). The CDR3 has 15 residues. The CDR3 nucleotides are TGTGCCAGCAGCCCCCGGGACAGGGGGGCCCACGAGCAGTACTTC. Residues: CASSPRDRGAHEQYF.

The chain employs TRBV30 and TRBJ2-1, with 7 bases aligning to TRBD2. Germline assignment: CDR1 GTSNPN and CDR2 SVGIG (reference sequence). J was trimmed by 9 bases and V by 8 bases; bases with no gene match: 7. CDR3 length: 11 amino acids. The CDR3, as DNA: TGTGCCACCAGACTAGCTGGTGAGCAGTTCTTC. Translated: CATRLAGEQFF.

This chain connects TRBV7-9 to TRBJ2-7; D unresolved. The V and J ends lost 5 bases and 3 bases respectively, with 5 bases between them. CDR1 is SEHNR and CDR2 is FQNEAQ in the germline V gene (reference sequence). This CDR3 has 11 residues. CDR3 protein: CASSLHYEQYF. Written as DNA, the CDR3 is TGTGCCAGCAGCCTTCACTACGAGCAGTACTTC.

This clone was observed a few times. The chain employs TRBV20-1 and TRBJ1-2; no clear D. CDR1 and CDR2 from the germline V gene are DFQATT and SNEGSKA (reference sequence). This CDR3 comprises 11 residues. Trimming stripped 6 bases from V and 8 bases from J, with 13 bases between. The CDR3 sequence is CSAESAGGYTF. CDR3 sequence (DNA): TGCAGTGCCGAGTCCGCGGGAGGCTACACCTTC.

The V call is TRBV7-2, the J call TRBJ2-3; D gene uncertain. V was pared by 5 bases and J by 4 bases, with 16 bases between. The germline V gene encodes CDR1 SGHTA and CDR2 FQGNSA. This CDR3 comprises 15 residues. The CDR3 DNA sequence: TGTGCCAGCAGCCTGACGGCGTGGGCCGCAGATACGCAGTATTTT. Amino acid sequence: CASSLTAWAADTQYF.

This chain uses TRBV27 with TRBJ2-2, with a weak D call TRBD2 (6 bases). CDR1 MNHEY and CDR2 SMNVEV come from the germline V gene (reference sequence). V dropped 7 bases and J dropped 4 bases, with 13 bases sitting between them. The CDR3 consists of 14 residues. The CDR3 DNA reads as TGTGCCAGCACCACCGCGGGGCGCACCGGGGAGCTGTTTTTT. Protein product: CASTTAGRTGELFF.

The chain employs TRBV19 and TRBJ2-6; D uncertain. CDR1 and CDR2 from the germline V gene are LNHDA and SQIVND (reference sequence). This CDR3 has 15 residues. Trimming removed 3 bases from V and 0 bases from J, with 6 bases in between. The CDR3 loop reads CASSMKRSGANVLTF. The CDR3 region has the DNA TGTGCCAGTAGTATGAAACGCTCTGGGGCCAACGTCCTGACTTTC.

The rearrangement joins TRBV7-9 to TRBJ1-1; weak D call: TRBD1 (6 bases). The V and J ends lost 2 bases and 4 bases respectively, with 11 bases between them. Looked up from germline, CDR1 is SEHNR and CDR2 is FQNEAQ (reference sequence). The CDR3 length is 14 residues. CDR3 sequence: CASSLSGAVTEAFF. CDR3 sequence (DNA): TGTGCCAGCAGCTTATCGGGGGCGGTCACTGAAGCTTTCTTT.

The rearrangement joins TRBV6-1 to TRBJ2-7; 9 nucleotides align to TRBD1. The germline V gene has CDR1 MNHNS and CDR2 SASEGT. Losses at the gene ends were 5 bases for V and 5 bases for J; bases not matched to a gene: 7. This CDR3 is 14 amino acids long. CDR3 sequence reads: CASSLGTGRDEQYF. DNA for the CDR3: TGTGCCAGCAGTCTTGGGACAGGGAGAGACGAGCAGTACTTC.